This is a list of T cell receptor beta chains from one sample in a study of shared clonotypes between healthy human individuals. Only in-frame clones appear in the TCRdb table, and some are missing; sequencing was by immunoSEQ multiplex PCR. The table has 2 million to 2.5 million clones, approximately 93% seen once. The sequenced material came from naive CD4+ T cells from PBMCs. The receptors originated from a man aged 18 to 35 in good health. Some clones in this sample may be carry-over from other donors' samples. Each CDR3 is given with its conserved first and last residue. Fields, in order: J gene, D gene, clone size, V gene, CDR3 protein, CDR3 DNA. A D gene is named only where the DNA matches it firmly. Rows give clone size only sometimes, using once, few, many, or a class for an expanded clone.

>TRBJ2-3|TRBD1|.|TRBV27
CASSPRRTGLCTDTQYF
TGTGCCAGCAGCCCACGCCGGACAGGCCTGTGCACAGATACGCAGTATTTT
>TRBJ2-7|.|once|TRBV9
CASSVGEYRAPYEQYF
TGTGCCAGCAGCGTAGGAGAGTACAGGGCTCCTTACGAGCAGTACTTC
>TRBJ1-2|.|.|TRBV7-2
CASSRRGLEYGYTF
TGTGCCAGCAGCCGCCGGGGCCTAGAATATGGCTACACCTTC
>TRBJ1-1|.|few|TRBV2
CASSTLGGGTEAFF
TGTGCCAGCAGTACTCTGGGGGGCGGTACTGAAGCTTTCTTT
>TRBJ2-1|TRBD2|.|TRBV5-1
CASTSGLAYYNEQFF
TGCGCCAGCACGTCGGGACTAGCGTATTACAATGAGCAGTTCTTC
>TRBJ1-2|TRBD1|.|TRBV19
CASSSTGGYANGYTF
TGTGCCAGTAGTTCGACAGGGGGATACGCGAATGGCTACACCTTC
>TRBJ2-5|.|once|TRBV9
CASSAGTVQETQYF
TGTGCCAGCAGCGCGGGGACGGTCCAAGAGACCCAGTACTTC
>TRBJ1-4|.|.|TRBV18
CASSPSGRSEKLFF
TGTGCCAGCTCACCATCGGGAAGGAGTGAAAAACTGTTTTTT
>TRBJ2-3|.|.|TRBV30
CAWSVSGGSTDTQYF
TGTGCCTGGAGTGTCTCTGGCGGATCCACAGATACGCAGTATTTT
>TRBJ2-2|.|.|TRBV21-1
CAKHPRPGYVESGELFF
TGTGCCAAACATCCCAGGCCGGGGTATGTAGAATCCGGGGAGCTGTTTTTT
>TRBJ1-6|TRBD1|.|TRBV30
CAWRDWGDRGNNSPLHF
TGTGCCTGGAGAGATTGGGGTGACAGGGGGAATAATTCACCCCTCCACTTT
>TRBJ2-3|.|.|TRBV4-3
CASSNRLASTDTQYF
TGCGCCAGCAGCAACCGCCTAGCTAGCACAGATACGCAGTATTTT
>TRBJ2-7|TRBD1|.|TRBV7-2
CASSGRDRDSYEQYF
TGTGCCAGCAGCGGCCGGGACAGGGATTCCTACGAGCAGTACTTC
>TRBJ2-5|.|once|TRBV6-6
CASSYGVQETQYF
TGTGCCAGCAGTTACGGGGTGCAAGAGACCCAGTACTTC
>TRBJ1-2|.|.|TRBV19
CASTPGPGYGYTF
TGTGCCAGCACCCCGGGGCCGGGCTATGGCTACACCTTC
>TRBJ1-2|.|.|TRBV5-1
CASSLTTGQDYGYTF
TGCGCCAGCAGCTTGACGACGGGGCAAGACTATGGCTACACCTTC
>TRBJ2-2|.|.|TRBV18
CASSPKNGGTGELFF
TGTGCCAGCTCACCTAAGAACGGAGGCACCGGGGAGCTGTTTTTT
>TRBJ1-2|.|.|TRBV19
CASSIDPGTFLYGYTF
TGTGCCAGTAGTATAGATCCGGGAACGTTCCTCTATGGCTACACCTTC
>TRBJ2-5|.|.|TRBV7-6
CASSTFSGREETQYF
TGTGCCAGCAGCACCTTCTCGGGACGGGAAGAGACCCAGTACTTC
>TRBJ1-1|.|.|TRBV6-5
CASSYGRNLNTEAFF
TGTGCCAGCAGTTACGGCCGAAACCTGAACACTGAAGCTTTCTTT
>TRBJ1-5|.|.|TRBV2
CASSAGGSNQPQHF
TGTGCCAGCAGTGCCGGGGGAAGCAATCAGCCCCAGCATTTT
>TRBJ1-5|.|.|TRBV6-5
CASSTGRGPQHF
TGTGCCAGCAGTACGGGCCGAGGGCCCCAGCATTTT
>TRBJ2-3|.|.|TRBV9
CASSVKHYTDTQYF
TGTGCCAGCAGCGTGAAGCATTACACAGATACGCAGTATTTT
>TRBJ1-1|.|.|TRBV28
CASSFHGGRAFF
TGTGCCAGCAGTTTTCACGGGGGGCGGGCTTTCTTT
>TRBJ1-3|.|.|TRBV6-5
CASSNAGNTIYF
TGTGCCAGCAGTAACGCTGGAAACACCATATATTTT
>TRBJ2-5|.|.|TRBV5-4
CASSVGGPKRAQETQYF
TGTGCCAGCAGCGTGGGGGGGCCTAAAAGGGCCCAAGAGACCCAGTACTTC
>TRBJ2-2|.|.|TRBV7-2
CASSSRNTGELFF
TGTGCCAGCAGCTCACGGAACACCGGGGAGCTGTTTTTT
>TRBJ2-7|TRBD2|.|TRBV5-4
CASSLDRGRPTYEQYF
TGTGCCAGCAGCTTGGATCGCGGGAGGCCAACCTACGAGCAGTACTTC
>TRBJ2-7|.|.|TRBV10-3
CAISDSRDTGGERYEQYF
TGTGCCATCAGTGACAGTCGGGATACAGGTGGCGAGAGGTACGAGCAGTACTTC
>TRBJ2-7|TRBD2|.|TRBV6-5
CASSYLVAGGPREQYF
TGTGCCAGCAGTTACTTAGTAGCGGGAGGGCCAAGGGAGCAGTACTTC
>TRBJ2-3|TRBD1|.|TRBV5-4
CASSSSPGQSTDTQYF
TGTGCCAGCAGCTCCTCGCCGGGACAGAGCACAGATACGCAGTATTTT
>TRBJ1-3|.|.|TRBV28
CASSLHGSGNTIYF
TGTGCCAGCAGTTTACATGGATCTGGAAACACCATATATTTT
>TRBJ1-5|.|.|TRBV7-8
CASSPGRAGSNQPQHF
TGTGCCAGCAGTCCCGGCCGGGCAGGGAGCAATCAGCCCCAGCATTTT
>TRBJ1-2|TRBD1|.|TRBV28
CASNRDDRGNYGYTF
TGTGCCAGTAACCGTGATGACAGGGGAAACTATGGCTACACCTTC
>TRBJ1-1|.|.|TRBV7-3
CASSALNTEAFF
TGTGCCAGCAGCGCACTGAACACTGAAGCTTTCTTT
>TRBJ1-5|.|.|TRBV10-1
CASRTPEASKIQKRPQHF
TGCGCCAGCCGTACCCCCGAGGCCAGCAAGATCCAGAAGAGGCCCCAGCATTTT
>TRBJ1-1|TRBD1|.|TRBV4-2
CASSQDLDRGYTEAFF
TGTGCCAGCAGCCAAGATCTAGACAGGGGATACACTGAAGCTTTCTTT
>TRBJ2-1|.|.|TRBV7-2
CASSLAASTYNEQFF
TGTGCCAGCAGCTTAGCGGCATCAACTTACAATGAGCAGTTCTTC
>TRBJ1-1|.|.|TRBV6-1
CASSEGLQGRTEAFF
TGTGCCAGCAGTGAAGGTTTACAGGGACGTACTGAAGCTTTCTTT
>TRBJ2-7|.|.|TRBV7-2
CASSLGLVGHEQYF
TGTGCCAGCAGCTTAGGGCTAGTGGGCCACGAGCAGTACTTC
>TRBJ1-3|.|.|TRBV7-2
CASSSRRNSGNTIYF
TGTGCCAGCAGCTCCAGGAGGAACTCTGGAAACACCATATATTTT